These 4 T cell receptor beta chains were sequenced from one sample in a study of blood T cell repertoires in COVID-19. Clones were sequenced by immunoSEQ multiplex PCR, and TCRdb holds only the in-frame ones, with some missing. The table lists 110,000 to 150,000 clones, almost 90% of them singletons. The source material was peripheral blood. Receptors were obtained from a man aged 45-65 years with active or convalescent COVID-19.

The chain is built from TRBV15 and TRBJ2-7; tentative D call: TRBD1 (6 bases). Trimming took off 0 bases at V and 2 bases at J, with 8 bases between the two ends. Germline V gene lookup returns CDR1 LNHNV and CDR2 YYDKDF (reference sequence). This CDR3 contains 14 residues. The CDR3 reads CATSREPGAYEQYF. For the CDR3, the DNA is TGTGCCACCAGCAGAGAACCAGGGGCCTACGAGCAGTACTTC.

V and J are TRBV24-1 and TRBJ2-3; 8 bases match TRBD1. The germline V gene has CDR1 KGHDR and CDR2 SFDVKD. This CDR3 has 15 residues. The V segment lost 4 bases and the J segment 9 bases; nucleotides outside the gene matches: 11. The CDR3, as DNA: TGTGCCACCAGTGACTCCCGGGACAGGCGAAGCACGCAGTATTTT. Its protein is CATSDSRDRRSTQYF.

The V call is TRBV7-2, the J call TRBJ2-1; TRBD1 matches at 10 bases. The CDR3 totals 15 residues. Trimming cost V 5 bases and J 8 bases; bases outside gene matches: 9. CDR1 and CDR2 from the germline V gene are SGHTA and FQGNSA. This CDR3 reads CASSPRQGAGHEQFF. The CDR3, as DNA: TGTGCCAGCAGCCCAAGACAGGGGGCAGGGCATGAGCAGTTCTTC.

The table lists this clone with a count of one. The chain combines TRBV19 with TRBJ2-2; D perhaps matches TRBD2 (6 bases). In germline, CDR1 is LNHDA, CDR2 SQIVND (reference sequence). Trimming pared 10 bases from V and 8 bases from J, leaving 23 bases between. This CDR3 is built from 15 residues. CDR3 nucleotides: TGTGCCACCGTCGGGGGTTTAGGGTTCACAGGGGAGCTGTTTTTT. Translation gives CATVGGLGFTGELFF.